This T cell receptor (beta chain) originates from a study of beta chain features in type 1 diabetes. Regarding the study as a whole: Compared to healthy donors, patients appeared to have naive, central memory and Treg TCRB repertoires that were more alike.

Trimming stripped 0 bases from V and 3 bases from J, with 17 bases between. Germline V gene sequence: CDR1 SGHDN, CDR2 FVKESK. There are 17 residues in the CDR3. The whole isolated RNA underwent reverse transcription, so sequencing captured expressed TCRB transcripts. Repertoires were generated with immunoSEQ multiplex PCR, while TCRdb's copy carries only in-frame clones and drops some. The table lists hundreds of thousands of clones, approximately 15% of them singletons, with around 0.039% in the top ten. This clone was found a few times. The antigen remains unidentified. Cells sorted by CD45RO/CCR7/CD25/CD127/CD95/CD27 comprised CD4+ naive, central memory, regulatory and stem cell-like memory cells.

The TCR sequence derives from a man aged 25 to 40 in good health. Specimen: naive CD4+ T cells from blood. The gene calls are TRBV14 and TRBJ2-5, with TRBD2 as a possible D gene (5 bases). The CDR3 region has the DNA TGTGCCAGCAGCCAAGATCTTACGTTGCGGAGGAAAGAGACCCAGTACTTC. The encoded protein is CASSQDLTLRRKETQYF. The variable domain in full, with the rest retrieved from reference TRBV14 and TRBJ2-5, is EAGVTQFPSHSVIEKGQTVTLRCDPISGHDNLYWYRRVMGKEIKFLLHFVKESKQDESGMPNNRFLAERTGGTYSTLKVQPAELEDSGVYFCASSQDLTLRRKETQYFGPGTRLLVL.